The 25 T cell receptor beta chains below come from one sample, sequenced in a study of CD8 T cells in ankylosing spondylitis. TCRdb reprocessed the 5' RACE reads with MiXCR, giving one entry per CDR3 protein. The sample includes 150,000 or so distinct CDR3 sequences, around a tenth of them seen just once. The sequenced sample consisted of blood, either unsorted or a sorted T cell fraction (not recorded which). The receptor set was obtained from a male donor with ankylosing spondylitis or in good health (not recorded which).

Note on this clonotype: This may be a read error: a much more frequent sequence differs by one nucleotide. V is TRBV5-5 and J is TRBJ2-5; possible D gene TRBD1, 5 bases. CDR1 is SGHKS, CDR2 YYEKEE, per germline (reference sequence). V was pared by 4 bases and J by 9 bases, with 19 bases between. The length of the CDR3 is 14 residues. The CDR3 DNA sequence: TGTGCCAGCAGCCCAAACAGGAGAATTGAGGCCCAGTACTTC. It codes for CASSPNRRIEAQYF.

This clonotype came up a few times. The chain combines TRBV4-1 with TRBJ2-1; 8 nucleotides align to TRBD1. The V and J ends lost 1 base and 7 bases, in that order; junction bases with no gene match: 3. The CDR3 has 14 residues. The germline gives CDR1 MGHRA, CDR2 YSYEKL. CDR3 nucleotide sequence: TGCGCCAGCAGCCAAGGACAGGGGTCGAATGAGCAGTTCTTC. Amino acids: CASSQGQGSNEQFF.

This clonotype was detected only a few times. This may come from a read error, since a much larger clone is one base off. The rearrangement uses TRBV29-1 and TRBJ2-1, with 10 bases that match TRBD1. The CDR3 extends over 14 amino acids. Germline CDR1 SQVTM, CDR2 ANQGSEA. J lost 8 bases, V lost 3 bases, and 7 bases had no gene match. DNA of the CDR3: TGCAGCGTTGACGACGGGGACAGGGGATATGAGCAGTTCTTC. It encodes CSVDDGDRGYEQFF.

In this sample, this clonotype turned up many times. This chain uses TRBV12-3 or TRBV12-4 with TRBJ2-7; TRBD1 matches at 9 bases. Trimming at V came to 3 bases and at J to 5 bases, leaving 5 bases not matched to a gene. This CDR3 spans 14 amino acids. CDR3 residues: CASSLMGQGDEQYF. Here the CDR3 DNA reads TGTGCCAGCAGTTTGATGGGACAGGGCGACGAGCAGTACTTC.

The J gene is TRBJ2-5, the V gene TRBV4-1; 13 bases are shared with TRBD2. V lost 5 bases and J lost 1; bases outside the gene matches: 4. Germline CDR1 MGHRA, CDR2 YSYEKL. The CDR3 is 16 amino acids. The CDR3 sequence: CASSTRLAGGQETQYF. CDR3 nucleotide sequence: TGCGCCAGCAGCACCAGACTAGCGGGGGGCCAAGAGACCCAGTACTTC.

Concerning this clonotype itself: A junction boundary mismatches the germline segment, possibly from a read error. The gene calls are TRBV7-6 and TRBJ2-1, with 9 bases matching TRBD2. CDR1 is SGHVS and CDR2 is FNYEAQ in the germline V gene. The CDR3 runs to 16 residues. DNA of the CDR3: TGTGCCGGCAGCTTAGGGACTAGCCCCTTATCCAATGAGCAGTTCTTC. It codes for CAGSLGTSPLSNEQFF.

This clonotype was observed many times. J is TRBJ1-1 and V is TRBV6-4; D perhaps matches TRBD1 (5 bases). There are 14 residues in the CDR3. Germline CDR1 reads MRHNA; CDR2 reads SNTAGT. V was trimmed by 2 bases and J by 4 bases, leaving 11 bases between them. In DNA, the CDR3 is TGTGCCAGCAGTGACAATGGGGGTGGCACTGAAGCTTTCTTT. It yields the protein CASSDNGGGTEAFF.

This clonotype came up many times. The V call is TRBV9, the J call TRBJ1-1; no clear D. Trimming took 0 bases from V and 8 from J, leaving 11 bases between them. Germline CDR1 SGDLS, CDR2 YYNGEE. This CDR3 contains 13 residues. This chain's CDR3 is CASSVGLGPEAFF. The CDR3, as DNA: TGTGCCAGCAGCGTAGGTCTAGGCCCCGAAGCTTTCTTT.

This clonotype was detected many times. The V gene is TRBV5-1, the J gene TRBJ2-1; D is possibly TRBD1 (5 bases). CDR3 length: 15 amino acids. CDR1 and CDR2 (germline): SGHRS, YFSETQ. Trimming removed 4 bases from V and 10 bases from J, with 21 bases in between. Here the CDR3 reads CASSLNLQGANEQFF. CDR3 DNA: TGCGCCAGCAGCCTAAATCTCCAGGGCGCAAACGAGCAGTTCTTC.

This clonotype has just a few counts. The chain employs TRBV29-1 and TRBJ2-3, with 8 bases matching TRBD2. Trimming removed 7 bases from V and 5 bases from J; junction bases left unmatched: 11. Germline CDR1 SQVTM, CDR2 ANQGSEA. This CDR3 is built from 14 residues. DNA of the CDR3: TGCAGCGAATGGACGGGGGGGCCCGGAGATACGCAGTATTTT. Translation: CSEWTGGPGDTQYF.

This clonotype was detected a few times. This CDR3 reads CSAETSGASTDTQYF. Written as DNA, the CDR3 is TGCAGTGCTGAGACTAGCGGAGCTAGCACAGATACGCAGTATTTT. The chain joins TRBV20-1 to TRBJ2-3, with 9 bases aligning to TRBD2. This CDR3 region has 15 residues. Germline trimming cut 5 bases from V and 0 bases from J; bases unmatched to any gene: 6. CDR1 and CDR2 from the germline V gene are DFQATT and SNEGSKA (reference sequence).

Ten or more counts support this clonotype. The V gene is TRBV10-1, the J gene TRBJ2-7, with 10 bases lining up with TRBD1. V shed 4 bases and J 2 bases; nucleotides not matched to a gene: 5. CDR1 and CDR2 (germline): WNHNN, SYGVQD (reference sequence). The length of the CDR3 is 15 residues. CDR3 DNA: TGCGCCAGCAGTGTTGGGACAGGGGTAACCTACGAGCAGTACTTC. Its translation is CASSVGTGVTYEQYF.

Concerning this clonotype itself: This may be a read error, as it is one base from a much larger clone. V usage is TRBV3-1 and J usage is TRBJ2-1; possibly TRBD2 for D (5 bases). The CDR3 length is 15 residues. Germline CDR1 is LGHDT and CDR2 is YNNKEL (reference sequence). This chain's CDR3 is CANSQDGGSYNEQFF. The CDR3 DNA sequence: TGTGCCAACAGCCAAGACGGTGGGAGTTACAATGAGCAGTTCTTC.

Of note for this clonotype: A much larger clone is a single base away; this may be a read error. The chain is built from TRBV7-8 and TRBJ2-1; TRBD2 agrees at 7 bases. Germline loops: CDR1 SGHVS, CDR2 FQNEAQ. This CDR3 has 18 residues. The CDR3 bases are TGTGGCAGCAGAAGGACTAGGCCAACCTCTAGCTCCTACAATGAGCAGTTCTTC. Translation: CGSRRTRPTSSSYNEQFF.

This clonotype was counted many times. The V call is TRBV5-1, the J call TRBJ2-3, with unresolved D. The CDR3 is made up of 14 amino acids. Germline CDR1 SGHRS, CDR2 YFSETQ. Trimming took 1 base from V and 2 from J, leaving 8 bases between them. In nucleotides, the CDR3 is TGCGCCAGCAGCTTGCCCAGCAACACAGATACGCAGTATTTT. Its translation: CASSLPSNTDTQYF.

Details on this clonotype: A much more abundant neighbour one base away suggests this may be a read error. The CDR3: CAISLSGTYEQYF. CDR3 nucleotides: TGTGCCATCAGTTTATCCGGAACCTACGAGCAGTACTTC. The chain is built from TRBV27 and TRBJ2-7, with D unclear. Per germline, CDR1 MNHEY and CDR2 SMNVEV (reference sequence). CDR3 length: 13 amino acids.

Ten or more counts support this clonotype. This chain connects TRBV5-1 to TRBJ2-6; D may correspond to TRBD1 or TRBD2 (6 bases each). The length of the CDR3 is 14 residues. In germline, CDR1 is SGHRS, CDR2 YFSETQ. V was pared by 4 bases and J by 4 bases, with 9 bases between. The CDR3 bases are TGCGCCAGCAGCCCCGGGGGCGGGGCCAACGTCCTGACTTTC. Residues: CASSPGGGANVLTF.

This clonotype was counted many times. V and J are TRBV12-3 or TRBV12-4 and TRBJ1-5, with 9 bases fitting TRBD1. The CDR3 has 17 amino acids. Unmatched junction bases numbered 13, after V lost 6 bases and J lost 4 bases. CDR3 amino acids: CASRRGTGTGSNQPQHF. The CDR3 coding sequence is TGTGCCAGCAGGCGGGGGACCGGGACAGGGTCTAATCAGCCCCAGCATTTT.

This clonotype has at least ten counts. The gene calls are TRBV28 and TRBJ2-5; D remains ambiguous. V shed 5 bases and J shed 5 bases, with 18 bases lying between them. CDR1 and CDR2 from the germline V gene are MDHEN and SYDVKM. The CDR3 length is 15 residues. The CDR3 bases are TGTGCCAGCAGTCCCCGGGCCCCCAAGAGGGAGACCCAGTACTTC. This translates into CASSPRAPKRETQYF.

This clonotype was recorded at least ten times. This chain links TRBV24-1 with TRBJ2-5; 10 bases agree with TRBD1. The CDR3 runs 16 residues. Germline CDR1 reads KGHDR; CDR2 reads SFDVKD. V lost 1 base and J lost 2; bases outside the gene matches: 3. CDR3 residues: CATSDFGDRGQETQYF. The CDR3 bases are TGTGCCACCAGTGATTTTGGGGACAGGGGACAAGAGACCCAGTACTTC.

This clonotype was recorded at least ten times. The V gene is TRBV20-1, the J gene TRBJ1-2, with TRBD1 matching over 8 bases. The CDR3 has 11 amino acids. V shed 5 bases, J shed 8 bases, and the junction held 4 bases outside the gene matches. CDR1 DFQATT and CDR2 SNEGSKA come from the germline V gene (reference sequence). The CDR3 DNA reads TGCAGTGCTCTGACAGGGGAAGGCTACACCTTC. This sequence encodes CSALTGEGYTF.

This clonotype was detected ten times or more. The chain joins TRBV5-6 to TRBJ1-5; 12 bases are a match to TRBD1. CDR1 is SGHDT, CDR2 YYEEEE, per germline. The CDR3 length is 20 residues. Trimming removed 3 bases from V and 3 bases from J; junction bases left unmatched: 16. The CDR3 here is CASSSTPGTGGYADNQPQHF. Here the CDR3 DNA reads TGTGCCAGCAGCTCGACACCCGGGACAGGGGGCTACGCTGACAATCAGCCCCAGCATTTT.

This clonotype was seen ten or more times. The chain has TRBV5-1 and TRBJ1-4, with TRBD1 matching over 8 bases. The CDR3 is 15 amino acids. J lost 7 bases, V lost 0 bases, and 5 bases had no gene match. Germline V gene data show CDR1 as SGHRS and CDR2 as YFSETQ. CDR3 sequence reads: CASSLGTGRGEKLFF. The CDR3 DNA sequence: TGCGCCAGCAGCTTGGGGACAGGGAGAGGTGAAAAACTGTTTTTT. Based on the CDR3 plus reference TRBV5-1 and TRBJ1-4, the full variable domain is KAGVTQTPRYLIKTRGQQVTLSCSPISGHRSVSWYQQTPGQGLQFLFEYFSETQRNKGNFPGRFSGRQFSNSRSEMNVSTLELGDSALYLCASSLGTGRGEKLFFGSGTQLSVL.

This clonotype occurred many times. The V and J genes are TRBV7-6 and TRBJ2-7, with D perhaps TRBD1 (6 bases). Germline CDR1 SGHVS, CDR2 FNYEAQ. Trimming shortened V by 4 bases and J by 3 bases, and 7 bases separated the two germline ends. This CDR3 is built from 12 residues. CDR3 sequence reads: CASSWDNYEQYF. The CDR3 DNA sequence: TGTGCCAGCAGCTGGGACAACTACGAGCAGTACTTC.

This chain connects TRBV5-6 to TRBJ2-3, with 12 bases fitting TRBD1. With V trimmed by 2 bases and J by 11 bases, 12 bases remained unmatched. Looked up from germline, CDR1 is SGHDT and CDR2 is YYEEEE. The CDR3 covers 16 residues. CDR3 sequence (DNA): TGTGCCAGCAGCTTTGCCGGGACAGGGGGCTTTAGGGTGCAGTATTTT. As protein: CASSFAGTGGFRVQYF.